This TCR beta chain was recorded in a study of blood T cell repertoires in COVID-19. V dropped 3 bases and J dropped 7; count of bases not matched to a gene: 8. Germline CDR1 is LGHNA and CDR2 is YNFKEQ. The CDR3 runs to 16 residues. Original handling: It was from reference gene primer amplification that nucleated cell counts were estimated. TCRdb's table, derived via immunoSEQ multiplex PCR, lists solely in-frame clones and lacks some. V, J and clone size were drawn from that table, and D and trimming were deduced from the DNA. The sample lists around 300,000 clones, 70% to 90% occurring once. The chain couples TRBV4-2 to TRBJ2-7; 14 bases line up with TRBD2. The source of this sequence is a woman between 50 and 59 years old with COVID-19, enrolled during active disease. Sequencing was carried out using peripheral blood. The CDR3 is CASSQQGTSGSDEQYF. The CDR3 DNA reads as TGTGCCAGCAGCCAGCAAGGGACTAGCGGGAGTGATGAGCAGTACTTC.